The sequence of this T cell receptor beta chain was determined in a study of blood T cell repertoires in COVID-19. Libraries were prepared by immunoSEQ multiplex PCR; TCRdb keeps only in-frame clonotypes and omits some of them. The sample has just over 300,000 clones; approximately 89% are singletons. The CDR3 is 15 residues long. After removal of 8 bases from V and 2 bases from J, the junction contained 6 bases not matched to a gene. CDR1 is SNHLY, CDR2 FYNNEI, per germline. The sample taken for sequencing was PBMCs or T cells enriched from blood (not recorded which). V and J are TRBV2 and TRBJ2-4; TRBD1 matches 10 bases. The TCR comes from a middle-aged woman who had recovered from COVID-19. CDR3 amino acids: CASAGQGLTKNIQYF. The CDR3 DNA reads TGTGCCAGCGCGGGACAGGGGTTGACCAAAAACATTCAGTACTTC.